One TCR beta chain is described in this entry. Its antigen is undetermined. This entry is derived from a study of STAT3 mutations in large granular lymphocyte leukemia. Germline V gene lookup returns CDR1 MDHEN and CDR2 SYDVKM. CDR3 length: 12 residues. Trimming removed 8 bases from V and 9 bases from J; junction bases left unmatched: 10. Study-level results: Every T-LGLL patient had at least one immunodominant TCRbeta clonotype.

Profiled with immunoSEQ multiplex PCR; TCRdb holds only in-frame clones, not every one. The data hold about 2,000 clones, with less than 70% observed a single time. The receptor was isolated from a man aged 45 to 65 with T-cell large granular lymphocyte leukemia. Some clones in this sample may be carry-over from other donors' samples. This chain joins TRBV28 and TRBJ2-7; 7 positions agree with TRBD1. Sequenced sample: peripheral blood mononuclear cells. The CDR3 region has the DNA TGTGCCAGCGGAACGACAGGGTTCGGGCAGTACTTC. This codes for CASGTTGFGQYF.